What follows are 2 T cell receptor beta chains derived from one specimen sequenced in a study of T cells in Graves' hyperthyroidism and ophthalmopathy. The CDR3 regions of TCR beta were amplified from RNA transcripts. HTBI primers were employed in a first-round RT-PCR of the TCR CDR3. A single record per CDR3 protein comes from TCRdb applying MiXCR to the multiplex PCR reads. The profile shows some 560,000 distinct CDR3 sequences, less than 20% of them singletons. Sequenced input: blood. The receptor source for this set is a woman aged 25 to 39 with Graves' hyperthyroidism.

Many counts were recorded for this clonotype. J is TRBJ2-3 and V is TRBV7-2; either TRBD1 or TRBD2 may fit D (6 bases each). Germline V gene sequence: CDR1 SGHTA, CDR2 FQGNSA. This CDR3 region has 14 residues. V lost 7 bases to trimming and J lost 5 bases, with 16 bases between them. As DNA, the CDR3 is TGTGCCAGCACCACTCCGGGGGCCGTAGATACGCAGTATTTT. It encodes CASTTPGAVDTQYF.

This chain uses TRBV6-2 or TRBV6-3 with TRBJ1-4, with D possibly being TRBD1 (6 bases). V was clipped by 6 bases and J by 8 bases, with 16 bases between them. Germline CDR1 reads MNHEY; CDR2 reads SVGEGT. The CDR3 is 14 amino acids. The CDR3 protein is CASRSDSPGEKLFF. For the CDR3, the DNA is TGTGCCAGCAGGTCGGACAGCCCAGGGGAAAAACTGTTTTTT.